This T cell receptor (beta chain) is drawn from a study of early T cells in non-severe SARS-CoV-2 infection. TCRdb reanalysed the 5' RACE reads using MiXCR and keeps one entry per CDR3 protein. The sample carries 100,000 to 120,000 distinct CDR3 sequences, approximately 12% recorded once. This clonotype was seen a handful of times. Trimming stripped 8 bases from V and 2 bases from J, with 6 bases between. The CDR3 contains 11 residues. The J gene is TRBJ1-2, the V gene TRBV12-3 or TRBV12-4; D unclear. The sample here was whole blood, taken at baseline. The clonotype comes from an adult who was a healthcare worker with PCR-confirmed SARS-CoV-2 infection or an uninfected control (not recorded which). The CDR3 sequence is CASGGNYGYTF. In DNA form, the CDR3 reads TGTGCCAGCGGAGGGAACTATGGCTACACCTTC.